The rows below give T cell receptor beta chains drawn from one sample of a study of T-cell memory formation after mild COVID-19. TCRdb processed the 5' RACE reads anew with MiXCR; each CDR3 protein has one entry. The data hold over 95,000 distinct CDR3 sequences, with roughly 20% observed a single time. The material sequenced was PBMCs or a T cell subset sorted from them (not recorded which). The source is a man in his late teens or twenties who had mild COVID-19 (a few samples of this study predate the infection). Cell type and time point are not known. Each CDR3 is given with its conserved first and last residue. Fields, in order: CDR3 DNA, CDR3 protein, V gene, CDR3 length, D gene, J gene, clone size. A D gene is named only where the DNA matches it firmly. A row's size may be missing; if present it is once, few, many or a size class.

CDR3nt: TGTGCCAGCAGGACCTGGACCGACCCCCGGGAGACCCAGTACTTC; CDR3aa: CASRTWTDPRETQYF; v_gene: TRBV11-1; len: 15; d_gene: NA; j_gene: TRBJ2-5; abundance: few
CDR3nt: TGTGCCAGCATCCCAGAGAATAGCAATCAGCCCCAGCATTTT; CDR3aa: CASIPENSNQPQHF; v_gene: TRBV4-2; len: 14; d_gene: NA; j_gene: TRBJ1-5; abundance: NA
CDR3nt: TGTGCCAGCAGTCCCGGACTAGGCGCCGGGGAGCTGTTTTTT; CDR3aa: CASSPGLGAGELFF; v_gene: TRBV6-5; len: 14; d_gene: TRBD2; j_gene: TRBJ2-2; abundance: many
CDR3nt: TGTGCCAGCAGCCTCTGTGGGGGGGGTCCAAACACTGAAGCTTTCTTT; CDR3aa: CASSLCGGGPNTEAFF; v_gene: TRBV3-2; len: 16; d_gene: NA; j_gene: TRBJ1-1; abundance: many
CDR3nt: TGTGCCAGCAGCTCAATGGGGGTCTATGGCTACACCTTC; CDR3aa: CASSSMGVYGYTF; v_gene: TRBV7-9; len: 13; d_gene: NA; j_gene: TRBJ1-2; abundance: NA
CDR3nt: TGTGCCAGCAGCTTGTTCGAGGGGATTGGTACAGATACGCAGTATTTT; CDR3aa: CASSLFEGIGTDTQYF; v_gene: TRBV7-8; len: 16; d_gene: NA; j_gene: TRBJ2-3; abundance: NA
CDR3nt: TGTGCCAGCAGCCAAGAAGCGACAGCTTTCCGTGGGGAGCTGTTTTTT; CDR3aa: CASSQEATAFRGELFF; v_gene: TRBV3-1; len: 16; d_gene: NA; j_gene: TRBJ2-2; abundance: NA
CDR3nt: TGTGCCAGCAGCTCGTTCTTGAGGACAAGCAACAATGAGCAGTTCTTC; CDR3aa: CASSSFLRTSNNEQFF; v_gene: TRBV7-6; len: 16; d_gene: NA; j_gene: TRBJ2-1; abundance: NA
CDR3nt: TGTGCCAGCAGTGGTAGCGGGGGGGGCTACAATGAGCAGTTCTTC; CDR3aa: CASSGSGGGYNEQFF; v_gene: TRBV28; len: 15; d_gene: TRBD2; j_gene: TRBJ2-1; abundance: NA
CDR3nt: TGCAGTGCCCGATATCCGGGACAGAACACCGGGGAGCTGTTTTTT; CDR3aa: CSARYPGQNTGELFF; v_gene: TRBV20-1; len: 15; d_gene: NA; j_gene: TRBJ2-2; abundance: few
CDR3nt: TGCGCCAGCAGCTTGGCCGGGACAGGGGCCACTGAAGCTTTCTTT; CDR3aa: CASSLAGTGATEAFF; v_gene: TRBV5-1; len: 15; d_gene: TRBD1; j_gene: TRBJ1-1; abundance: once
CDR3nt: TGTGCCAGCAGTTCCTACTCTAACACTGAAGCTTTCTTT; CDR3aa: CASSSYSNTEAFF; v_gene: TRBV7-3; len: 13; d_gene: NA; j_gene: TRBJ1-1; abundance: NA
CDR3nt: TGTGCCAGCAGTTTCATCCGTGACCCGGTGACCGAGCAGTACTTC; CDR3aa: CASSFIRDPVTEQYF; v_gene: TRBV28; len: 15; d_gene: NA; j_gene: TRBJ2-7; abundance: few
CDR3nt: TGCAGTGCTAGCCAGACTAACTATGGCTACACCTTC; CDR3aa: CSASQTNYGYTF; v_gene: TRBV20-1; len: 12; d_gene: NA; j_gene: TRBJ1-2; abundance: NA
CDR3nt: TGCAGTGCTGCCGATGGGACTAGCGTCGATACGCAGTATTTT; CDR3aa: CSAADGTSVDTQYF; v_gene: TRBV20-1; len: 14; d_gene: TRBD2; j_gene: TRBJ2-3; abundance: NA
CDR3nt: TGTGCCAGCAGCCCCGGGACATATGAGCAGTTCTTC; CDR3aa: CASSPGTYEQFF; v_gene: TRBV7-9; len: 12; d_gene: NA; j_gene: TRBJ2-1; abundance: few
CDR3nt: TGTGCCACCTCCGGGACAGGGGTCTCTAGGGGCTATGGCTACACCTTC; CDR3aa: CATSGTGVSRGYGYTF; v_gene: TRBV2; len: 16; d_gene: TRBD1; j_gene: TRBJ1-2; abundance: NA
CDR3nt: TGTGCCAGCAGCCCGGATTCTTCACCCCTCCACTTT; CDR3aa: CASSPDSSPLHF; v_gene: TRBV7-9; len: 12; d_gene: NA; j_gene: TRBJ1-6; abundance: NA
CDR3nt: TGCGCCAGCAGCCAAGCCCGACTACTAGCGGGGGGGCCGGGTGAGCAGTTCTTC; CDR3aa: CASSQARLLAGGPGEQFF; v_gene: TRBV4-3; len: 18; d_gene: TRBD2; j_gene: TRBJ2-1; abundance: few
CDR3nt: TGCGCCAGCAACCCCGCGACCAGCTCCTACGAGCAGTACTTC; CDR3aa: CASNPATSSYEQYF; v_gene: TRBV10-2; len: 14; d_gene: NA; j_gene: TRBJ2-7; abundance: few
CDR3nt: TGTGCCAGCAGCCAAGACGGGCTCAATGAGCAGTTCTTC; CDR3aa: CASSQDGLNEQFF; v_gene: TRBV7-9; len: 13; d_gene: NA; j_gene: TRBJ2-1; abundance: few
CDR3nt: TGTGCCAGCCGACGATTCTATCAGGGGGCGGGGAACACTGAAGCTTTCTTT; CDR3aa: CASRRFYQGAGNTEAFF; v_gene: TRBV27; len: 17; d_gene: TRBD1; j_gene: TRBJ1-1; abundance: NA
CDR3nt: TGTGCCAGCAGCTACGGGAATTCAGACTATGGCTACACCTTC; CDR3aa: CASSYGNSDYGYTF; v_gene: TRBV7-9; len: 14; d_gene: NA; j_gene: TRBJ1-2; abundance: NA
CDR3nt: TGTGCCAGCAGATCCGCGGGGCCCTACAATGAGCAGTTCTTC; CDR3aa: CASRSAGPYNEQFF; v_gene: TRBV7-9; len: 14; d_gene: NA; j_gene: TRBJ2-1; abundance: few
CDR3nt: TGTGCCAGCAGCTTAGATGGACTAGGGCCGTTAAGCACAGATACGCAGTATTTT; CDR3aa: CASSLDGLGPLSTDTQYF; v_gene: TRBV11-2; len: 18; d_gene: TRBD2; j_gene: TRBJ2-3; abundance: NA
CDR3nt: TGTGCCAGCAGTCCCCTAAATCAGCCCCAGCATTTT; CDR3aa: CASSPLNQPQHF; v_gene: TRBV28; len: 12; d_gene: NA; j_gene: TRBJ1-5; abundance: few
CDR3nt: TGTGCCAGCAGCCGGGACACAAACTATGGCTACACCTTC; CDR3aa: CASSRDTNYGYTF; v_gene: TRBV7-9; len: 13; d_gene: NA; j_gene: TRBJ1-2; abundance: few
CDR3nt: TGTGCCAGCAGTTACAGACGACTAGCTCGGGATGAGCAGTTCTTC; CDR3aa: CASSYRRLARDEQFF; v_gene: TRBV27; len: 15; d_gene: TRBD2; j_gene: TRBJ2-1; abundance: NA
CDR3nt: TGTGCCAGCAGCGCCGGGACAGTAAGCTCCTACGAGCAGTACTTC; CDR3aa: CASSAGTVSSYEQYF; v_gene: TRBV9; len: 15; d_gene: TRBD1; j_gene: TRBJ2-7; abundance: NA
CDR3nt: TGCGCCAGCAGCTTGGCCGGGCCTCCCTATGGCTACACCTTC; CDR3aa: CASSLAGPPYGYTF; v_gene: TRBV5-1; len: 14; d_gene: NA; j_gene: TRBJ1-2; abundance: NA
CDR3nt: TGTGCCATCAGTGAATTCAGGGAAAAAGAGACCCAGTACTTC; CDR3aa: CAISEFREKETQYF; v_gene: TRBV10-3; len: 14; d_gene: NA; j_gene: TRBJ2-5; abundance: NA
CDR3nt: TGTGCCACCAGCGGCCGGGACAGGGGCTCCATCTATGGCTACACCTTC; CDR3aa: CATSGRDRGSIYGYTF; v_gene: TRBV15; len: 16; d_gene: TRBD1; j_gene: TRBJ1-2; abundance: NA
CDR3nt: TGCAGTGCTAGTCAAGTAAGGAGAACCGGTAACTATGGCTACACCTTC; CDR3aa: CSASQVRRTGNYGYTF; v_gene: TRBV20-1; len: 16; d_gene: NA; j_gene: TRBJ1-2; abundance: NA
CDR3nt: TGTGCCAGCAGTTCGACGTACACAGATACGCAGTATTTT; CDR3aa: CASSSTYTDTQYF; v_gene: TRBV6-2/TRBV6-3; len: 13; d_gene: NA; j_gene: TRBJ2-3; abundance: NA
CDR3nt: TGCAGTGCTAGTGGGGTGGGAACCCCCTACGAGCAGTACTTC; CDR3aa: CSASGVGTPYEQYF; v_gene: TRBV20-1; len: 14; d_gene: NA; j_gene: TRBJ2-7; abundance: few
CDR3nt: TGTGCCAGCAGTGAAGCGCTCCGGGACAGGGGTGAGCCCCAGCATTTT; CDR3aa: CASSEALRDRGEPQHF; v_gene: TRBV6-1; len: 16; d_gene: TRBD1; j_gene: TRBJ1-5; abundance: NA
CDR3nt: TGTGCCAGCAGTCTCCCCGGTCAGCCCCAGCATTTT; CDR3aa: CASSLPGQPQHF; v_gene: TRBV12-3/TRBV12-4; len: 12; d_gene: NA; j_gene: TRBJ1-5; abundance: few
CDR3nt: TGTGCCAGTAGTATCACCGGGGGTAGGCAGCCCCAGCATTTT; CDR3aa: CASSITGGRQPQHF; v_gene: TRBV19; len: 14; d_gene: NA; j_gene: TRBJ1-5; abundance: many
CDR3nt: TGTGCCAGCAGCTCCATACAGGGGAATGGCTACACCTTC; CDR3aa: CASSSIQGNGYTF; v_gene: TRBV7-9; len: 13; d_gene: TRBD1; j_gene: TRBJ1-2; abundance: few
CDR3nt: TGCGCCAGCAGTGCCGGACTGCCAATGAACACTGAAGCTTTCTTT; CDR3aa: CASSAGLPMNTEAFF; v_gene: TRBV5-1; len: 15; d_gene: NA; j_gene: TRBJ1-1; abundance: few
CDR3nt: TGTGCCAGCAGTTACTTTCCGGGACTAGAGACCTACGAGCAGTACTTC; CDR3aa: CASSYFPGLETYEQYF; v_gene: TRBV6-2/TRBV6-3; len: 16; d_gene: TRBD2; j_gene: TRBJ2-7; abundance: few
CDR3nt: TGTGCCAGCAGTCACCAAGAGACCCAGTACTTC; CDR3aa: CASSHQETQYF; v_gene: TRBV6-5; len: 11; d_gene: NA; j_gene: TRBJ2-5; abundance: many
CDR3nt: TGTGCCAGCAGCCGATACTCTAGCGGGGGGGCGCATGAGCAGTTCTTC; CDR3aa: CASSRYSSGGAHEQFF; v_gene: TRBV11-2; len: 16; d_gene: TRBD2; j_gene: TRBJ2-1; abundance: few
CDR3nt: TGTGCCAGCAGCTGGACAGGGGGAGACATTCAGTACTTC; CDR3aa: CASSWTGGDIQYF; v_gene: TRBV12-3/TRBV12-4; len: 13; d_gene: TRBD1; j_gene: TRBJ2-4; abundance: NA
CDR3nt: TGCAGCTCTTGGGGGGCAGGTGGGAATGAGCAGTTCTTC; CDR3aa: CSSWGAGGNEQFF; v_gene: TRBV29-1; len: 13; d_gene: NA; j_gene: TRBJ2-1; abundance: many
CDR3nt: TGTGCCAGCAGTCCGACAGGGGAGAATGAAAAACTGTTTTTT; CDR3aa: CASSPTGENEKLFF; v_gene: TRBV12-3/TRBV12-4; len: 14; d_gene: TRBD1; j_gene: TRBJ1-4; abundance: NA
CDR3nt: TGTGCCAGCAGCGTATCCGGGACAGCCACCGGGGAGCTGTTTTTT; CDR3aa: CASSVSGTATGELFF; v_gene: TRBV7-7; len: 15; d_gene: TRBD1; j_gene: TRBJ2-2; abundance: few
CDR3nt: TGCGCCAGCAGCTCCGGACTAGCGGGGATGATTCCCAACGGGGAGCTGTTTTTT; CDR3aa: CASSSGLAGMIPNGELFF; v_gene: TRBV5-1; len: 18; d_gene: TRBD2; j_gene: TRBJ2-2; abundance: NA
CDR3nt: TGCGCCAGCAGCCACACTCCCGCTAGCGGGGGGGCGCGTGAGCAGTTCTTC; CDR3aa: CASSHTPASGGAREQFF; v_gene: TRBV4-1; len: 17; d_gene: TRBD2; j_gene: TRBJ2-1; abundance: NA
CDR3nt: TGTGCCAGCAGCTTACAGGCGGCGGGGGACGTCGAGCAGTACTTC; CDR3aa: CASSLQAAGDVEQYF; v_gene: TRBV7-2; len: 15; d_gene: TRBD2; j_gene: TRBJ2-7; abundance: few
CDR3nt: TGTGCCAGCAGTTTAATGGCAGGGCGTAGTGACGAGCAGTACTTC; CDR3aa: CASSLMAGRSDEQYF; v_gene: TRBV28; len: 15; d_gene: NA; j_gene: TRBJ2-7; abundance: NA
CDR3nt: TGTGCCAGCAGTTCCTGGGGGACCCAAGAGACCCAGTACTTC; CDR3aa: CASSSWGTQETQYF; v_gene: TRBV28; len: 14; d_gene: NA; j_gene: TRBJ2-5; abundance: NA
CDR3nt: TGTGCCAGCTCACCACCGAACGAAGATGAGCAGTTCTTC; CDR3aa: CASSPPNEDEQFF; v_gene: TRBV18; len: 13; d_gene: NA; j_gene: TRBJ2-1; abundance: few
CDR3nt: TGCGCCAGCAGCCAACACCGACAGGGGGCAGACACTGAAGCTTTCTTT; CDR3aa: CASSQHRQGADTEAFF; v_gene: TRBV4-1; len: 16; d_gene: TRBD1; j_gene: TRBJ1-1; abundance: NA